Presented here are 16 T cell receptor beta chains from one specimen sequenced in a study of CD8 T cells in Susac syndrome. An amount of RNA that ranged from roughly 0.45 to 1 ug was reverse transcribed with random hexamers. TCRdb re-analysed the immunoSEQ multiplex PCR reads in MiXCR, keeping a single row per CDR3 protein. The data hold some 180,000 distinct CDR3 sequences, with roughly 92% observed a single time. Sequenced: CD4+ T cells from PBMCs. These receptors came from a human donor in good health.

V gene TRBV18 combines with J gene TRBJ2-2; the match to TRBD1 covers 9 bases. Germline V CDR1 and CDR2: KGHSH, LQKENI. This CDR3 contains 16 residues. The V segment lost 3 bases and the J segment 1 base; nucleotides outside the gene matches: 3. The CDR3 loop is CASSPTGQGNTGELFF. The CDR3 nucleotides read TGTGCCAGCTCACCGACGGGACAGGGGAACACCGGGGAGCTGTTTTTT.

The CDR3 region is CASVRTGYGYTF. In DNA form, the CDR3 reads TGTGCCAGCGTGAGGACAGGCTATGGCTACACCTTC. The chain carries TRBV28 and TRBJ1-2; 7 bases align to TRBD1. Losses at the gene ends were 8 bases for V and 4 bases for J; bases not matched to a gene: 4. The CDR3 loop spans 12 amino acids. The germline V gene encodes CDR1 MDHEN and CDR2 SYDVKM.

The chain is built from TRBV6-6 and TRBJ2-1; D gene ambiguous. This CDR3 has 11 amino acids. The ends were cut back, 7 bases at V and 5 bases at J, with 6 bases in the middle. Germline-derived CDR1 and CDR2 are MNHNY and SVGAGI (reference sequence). The DNA for the CDR3 is TGTGCCAGCACCAGAAACAATGAGCAGTTCTTC. As protein: CASTRNNEQFF.

V gene TRBV28 combines with J gene TRBJ1-2; D unclear. CDR1 is MDHEN and CDR2 is SYDVKM in the germline V gene. CDR3 length equals 13 residues. Trimming shortened V by 2 bases and J by 3 bases, and 7 bases separated the two germline ends. CDR3 sequence: CASSLRQYYGYTF. CDR3 coding DNA: TGTGCCAGCAGTTTACGGCAGTACTATGGCTACACCTTC.

The chain joins TRBV29-1 to TRBJ1-1, with unresolved D. Between the trimmed V and J ends, which lost 4 bases and 5 bases, there was a span of 14 bases. Germline V gene sequence: CDR1 SQVTM, CDR2 ANQGSEA. CDR3 length equals 13 residues. The CDR3 DNA reads TGCAGCGTTGTATTCCGGACGGTGACTGAAGCTTTCTTT. As protein: CSVVFRTVTEAFF.

The V call is TRBV28, the J call TRBJ1-2; weak D call: TRBD1 (5 bases). V gave up 6 bases and J gave up 13 bases, with 21 bases separating them. There are 13 residues in the CDR3. Germline-derived CDR1 and CDR2 are MDHEN and SYDVKM. As DNA, the CDR3 is TGTGCCAGCAGAAGAACCGGGACTACGGCTACCACCTTC. This translates into CASRRTGTTATTF.

The rearrangement links TRBV20-1 to TRBJ2-5; a possible D gene is TRBD1 (5 bases). The germline V gene encodes CDR1 DFQATT and CDR2 SNEGSKA (reference sequence). The ends were cut back, 3 bases at V and 5 bases at J, with 16 bases in the middle. This CDR3 spans 14 amino acids. CDR3 nucleotide sequence: TGCAGTGCTAGTGGACAAGCTGAGAAGGAGACCCAGTACTTC. Translating gives CSASGQAEKETQYF.

The chain uses TRBV3-1 and TRBJ2-6; 8 bases are shared with TRBD1. Trimming removed 1 base from V and 0 bases from J; junction bases left unmatched: 14. There are 21 residues in the CDR3. The germline V gene encodes CDR1 LGHDT and CDR2 YNNKEL (reference sequence). CDR3 residues: CASSQVRETGAPSSGANVLTF. The CDR3 region has the DNA TGTGCCAGCAGCCAAGTCAGAGAGACAGGGGCTCCGAGCTCTGGGGCCAACGTCCTGACTTTC.

The rearrangement joins TRBV2 to TRBJ2-3, with a tentative D call TRBD1 (6 bases). V dropped 6 bases and J dropped 4 bases, with 20 bases sitting between them. This CDR3 region has 16 residues. The germline gives CDR1 SNHLY, CDR2 FYNNEI. DNA of the CDR3: TGTGCCAGCAGCCGCCGACAGGCGGGTACCGCAGATACGCAGTATTTT. Amino acid sequence: CASSRRQAGTADTQYF.

This chain connects TRBV30 to TRBJ1-5; the D is unclear. The germline gives CDR1 GTSNPN, CDR2 SVGIG (reference sequence). This CDR3 contains 14 residues. Trimming took off 4 bases at V and 3 bases at J, with 13 bases between the two ends. The CDR3 sequence: CAWTRTGLNQPQHF. The CDR3 DNA sequence: TGTGCCTGGACACGGACCGGACTCAATCAGCCCCAGCATTTT.

The V and J genes are TRBV7-2 and TRBJ1-6, with 7 bases identical to TRBD1. Looked up from germline, CDR1 is SGHTA and CDR2 is FQGNSA. The CDR3 runs 15 residues. V lost 7 bases to trimming and J lost 6 bases; unmatched junction nucleotides: 9. CDR3 nucleotides: TGTGCCAGCACCACCCTCTCAGGGGGTAATTCACCCCTCCACTTT. It translates to CASTTLSGGNSPLHF.

The rearrangement joins TRBV14 to TRBJ2-7; D is possibly TRBD1 (5 bases). The CDR3 spans 16 residues. V lost 3 bases to trimming and J lost 2 bases, with 17 bases between them. Germline CDR1 reads SGHDN; CDR2 reads FVKESK. The DNA of the CDR3 is TGTGCCAGCAGCCAGTTCGGGTCGTGGGGCCCCTACGAGCAGTACTTC. Translating it yields CASSQFGSWGPYEQYF.

The rearrangement joins TRBV15 to TRBJ1-5, with 8 bases that match TRBD1. The CDR3 length is 16 residues. The V segment lost 0 bases and the J segment 2 bases; nucleotides outside the gene matches: 3. CDR1 and CDR2 from the germline V gene are LNHNV and YYDKDF (reference sequence). The CDR3 is CATSRDKTGGNQPQHF. The CDR3 DNA reads as TGTGCCACCAGCAGAGATAAGACAGGGGGCAATCAGCCCCAGCATTTT.

V is TRBV7-8 and J is TRBJ1-5; possibly TRBD1 for D (5 bases). V was shortened by 5 bases and J by 0 bases, with 14 bases between the two germline ends. The CDR3 is 16 amino acids. Germline assignment: CDR1 SGHVS and CDR2 FQNEAQ. This CDR3 is CASSPSAGNSNQPQHF. The DNA for the CDR3 is TGTGCCAGCAGCCCGAGTGCAGGGAATAGCAATCAGCCCCAGCATTTT. The complete variable domain, with remaining parts taken from reference TRBV7-8 and TRBJ1-5, reads GAGVSQSPRYKVAKRGQDVALRCDPISGHVSLFWYQQALGQGPEFLTYFQNEAQLDKSGLPSDRFFAERPEGSVSTLKIQRTQQEDSAVYLCASSPSAGNSNQPQHFGDGTRLSIL.

This clonotype has only a few counts. The chain has TRBV30 and TRBJ2-1, with 7 nucleotides matching TRBD1. Germline CDR1 is GTSNPN and CDR2 is SVGIG (reference sequence). The V segment lost 0 bases and the J segment 3 bases; nucleotides outside the gene matches: 8. The CDR3 has 16 amino acids. The CDR3 loop is CAWSVRGRGIYNEQFF. Written as DNA, the CDR3 is TGTGCCTGGAGTGTACGAGGCAGGGGGATCTACAATGAGCAGTTCTTC.

This chain uses TRBV29-1 with TRBJ2-5; perhaps TRBD1 as D (6 bases). Trimming pared 7 bases from V and 4 bases from J, leaving 13 bases between. The CDR3 has 12 amino acids. Germline V gene sequence: CDR1 SQVTM, CDR2 ANQGSEA. Written as DNA, the CDR3 is TGCAGCGCAACAGGGCTGGCAGAGACCCAGTACTTC. It codes for CSATGLAETQYF.